This TCR beta chain was recorded in a study of blood T cell repertoires in COVID-19. Whole-study context: Nucleic acid was either cDNA or gDNA, and it came from T cells, B-cell-depleted T cells, or PBMCs.

Profiled with immunoSEQ multiplex PCR; TCRdb holds only in-frame clones, not every one. The table records 140,000 to 150,000 clones, 75% to 90% of them present only once. Losses at the gene ends were 5 bases for V and 7 bases for J; bases not matched to a gene: 9. The CDR3 is made up of 14 amino acids. Germline V gives CDR1 SNHLY, CDR2 FYNNEI. The sample holds a few counts of this clone. The TCR originated in a human donor in a cohort sampled during active COVID-19. Sequenced input: peripheral blood. The V call is TRBV2, the J call TRBJ1-2; 8 bases line up with TRBD1. This chain's CDR3 is CASSLRTGLIGYTF. The CDR3 region has the DNA TGTGCCAGCAGTTTACGGACAGGGTTGATTGGCTACACCTTC.